These 16 T cell receptor beta chains share one sample of origin, sequenced in a study of blood T cell repertoires in COVID-19. The repertoire was sequenced with immunoSEQ multiplex PCR; TCRdb's copy has only in-frame clones and lacks some. The sample has hundreds of thousands of clones; 85% are singletons. The sample was peripheral blood. These receptors all stem from a middle-aged man with active or convalescent COVID-19.

In regard to this clone: Other DNA sequences in the same sample also yield this CDR3. V gene TRBV6-5 combines with J gene TRBJ2-7; D possibly corresponds to TRBD1 (5 bases). Germline V CDR1 and CDR2: MNHEY, SVGAGI. Trimming removed 0 bases from V and 1 base from J, with 7 bases in between. The length of the CDR3 is 14 residues. The CDR3 bases are TGTGCCAGCAGTTACTCACAGGCATCCTACGAGCAGTACTTC. Amino acids: CASSYSQASYEQYF.

The J gene is TRBJ2-7, the V gene TRBV6-1; 12 bases agree with TRBD2. The J segment lost 5 bases and the V segment lost 2 bases, leaving 10 bases of the junction unmatched. In germline, CDR1 is MNHNS, CDR2 SASEGT. The length of the CDR3 is 17 residues. The CDR3 sequence is CASSEWASGRVGNEQYF. In DNA form, the CDR3 reads TGTGCCAGCAGTGAATGGGCTAGCGGGAGGGTTGGGAACGAGCAGTACTTC.

The gene calls are TRBV7-9 and TRBJ1-1, with 8 bases that match TRBD1. CDR1 and CDR2 (germline): SEHNR, FQNEAQ (reference sequence). The junction had 8 bases not matched to a gene; V was cut back by 5 bases and J by 6 bases. There are 14 residues in the CDR3. DNA of the CDR3: TGTGCCAGCAGCGGCAGGACAGGGCGGTCTGAAGCTTTCTTT. Its translation is CASSGRTGRSEAFF.

The V gene is TRBV13, the J gene TRBJ2-1; TRBD2 matches 10 bases. Germline CDR1 and CDR2: PRHDT and FYEKMQ (reference sequence). J lost 10 bases, V lost 1 base, and 1 base had no gene match. The CDR3 contains 13 residues. The CDR3 reads CASSLELAGEQFF. The DNA for the CDR3 is TGTGCCAGCAGCTTAGAACTAGCGGGAGAGCAGTTCTTC.

V gene TRBV27 combines with J gene TRBJ1-6; D is undetermined. This CDR3 comprises 15 residues. V lost 3 bases to trimming and J lost 2 bases, with 8 bases between them. Germline V gives CDR1 MNHEY, CDR2 SMNVEV (reference sequence). In nucleotides, the CDR3 is TGTGCCAGCAGTTTCGACACGCCCTATAATTCACCCCTCCACTTT. Encoded protein: CASSFDTPYNSPLHF.

The CDR3 DNA is TGTGCCAGCAGCGTACGGCAGGCCTCGCACAATGAGCAGTTCTTC. This sequence encodes CASSVRQASHNEQFF. The chain is built from TRBV9 and TRBJ2-1, with unresolved D. Trimming cost V 1 base and J 5 bases, with 13 bases left between them. The CDR3 extends over 15 amino acids. Germline lookup yields CDR1 SGDLS and CDR2 YYNGEE.

The rearrangement joins TRBV9 to TRBJ2-5; 14 bases map to TRBD2. The CDR3 loop spans 17 amino acids. Germline CDR1 is SGDLS and CDR2 is YYNGEE. V trimming: 2 bases; J trimming: 5 bases; junction bases outside the gene matches: 8. The CDR3 loop reads CASSVGLAGVNTETQYF. The CDR3, as DNA: TGTGCCAGCAGCGTGGGACTAGCGGGAGTGAATACCGAGACCCAGTACTTC.

The V call is TRBV7-2, the J call TRBJ2-1; a weak D match, TRBD1 (5 bases). Germline V lookup: CDR1 SGHTA, CDR2 FQGNSA. The CDR3 contains 16 residues. Between the trimmed V and J ends, which lost 4 bases and 7 bases, there was a span of 20 bases. CDR3 protein: CASSSRDAGPENEQFF. The DNA of the CDR3 is TGTGCCAGCAGCTCCCGCGATGCAGGGCCGGAGAATGAGCAGTTCTTC.

This rearrangement joins TRBV20-1 to TRBJ2-2; 13 bases line up with TRBD2. The CDR3 has 16 residues. CDR1 and CDR2 from the germline V gene are DFQATT and SNEGSKA (reference sequence). The trim removed 3 bases at V and 6 bases at J, leaving 7 bases unmatched. The CDR3 coding sequence is TGCAGTGCTAGTTCACTAGCGGGAGGGCCTGCCGGGGAGCTGTTTTTT. Protein sequence: CSASSLAGGPAGELFF.

The table lists this clone with a count of one. The rearrangement joins TRBV2 to TRBJ2-7; 11 nucleotides line up with TRBD2. CDR3 size: 14 residues. With 8 bases clipped from V and 4 bases from J, the junction kept 7 bases outside the gene matches. Germline V lookup: CDR1 SNHLY, CDR2 FYNNEI. CDR3 sequence: CASGPGTSGYEQYF. The CDR3 bases are TGTGCCAGCGGTCCCGGGACTAGCGGTTACGAGCAGTACTTC.

The chain employs TRBV19 and TRBJ1-2, with 11 nucleotides matching TRBD1. The CDR3 consists of 14 residues. Germline V CDR1 and CDR2: LNHDA, SQIVND (reference sequence). Trimming cost V 5 bases and J 6 bases; bases outside gene matches: 5. The CDR3 bases are TGTGCCAGTAGTCTACCGGGACAGGGGGATGGCTACACCTTC. It is translated as CASSLPGQGDGYTF. Filled out from reference TRBV19 and TRBJ1-2, the complete variable domain reads DGGITQSPKYLFRKEGQNVTLSCEQNLNHDAMYWYRQDPGQGLRLIYYSQIVNDFQKGDIAEGYSVSREKKESFPLTVTSAQKNPTAFYLCASSLPGQGDGYTFGSGTRLTVV.

This rearrangement joins TRBV3-1 (or the pseudogene TRBV3-2) to TRBJ2-7; TRBD1 agrees at 7 bases. CDR3 length equals 15 residues. V dropped 0 bases and J dropped 6; count of bases not matched to a gene: 8. In germline, CDR1 is LGHDT, CDR2 YNNKEL (reference sequence). The CDR3 DNA sequence: TGTGCCAGCAGCCAAGATCCAAACAGGGGCCTCGAGCAGTACTTC. Translating it yields CASSQDPNRGLEQYF.

This chain connects TRBV6-1 to TRBJ2-1; 14 nucleotides agree with TRBD2. V lost 2 bases and J lost 5; bases outside the gene matches: 8. The CDR3 has 18 residues. Germline CDR1 is MNHNS and CDR2 is SASEGT. CDR3 region: CASSEWGTSGGNHNEQFF. In DNA, the CDR3 is TGTGCCAGCAGTGAATGGGGGACTAGCGGGGGTAACCACAATGAGCAGTTCTTC.

This sequence joins TRBV5-6 and TRBJ1-1, with D possibly TRBD1 on 5 matching bases. Germline values: CDR1 SGHDT, CDR2 YYEEEE. This CDR3 is built from 14 residues. The V gene lost 0 bases and the J gene lost 4 bases, with 10 bases spanning the gap. CDR3 in amino acids: CASSLAYGGTEAFF. The CDR3 bases are TGTGCCAGCAGCTTGGCCTACGGGGGCACTGAAGCTTTCTTT.

The gene calls are TRBV18 and TRBJ1-1; D remains unclear. The CDR3 is 15 amino acids. The germline V and J ends were trimmed by 5 bases and 1 base, with 14 bases remaining between them. Germline V lookup: CDR1 KGHSH, CDR2 LQKENI. The CDR3 DNA is TGTGCCAGCTCAGATCAGAGGGCCCCGAACACTGAAGCTTTCTTT. This translates into CASSDQRAPNTEAFF.

The V gene is TRBV7-9, the J gene TRBJ2-1; no clear D gene. Germline CDR1 and CDR2: SEHNR and FQNEAQ (reference sequence). Trimming left V 2 bases short and J 8 bases short, with 4 bases between. The CDR3 covers 11 residues. CDR3 nucleotide sequence: TGTGCCAGCAGCTTATTCGATGAGCAGTTCTTC. Translation: CASSLFDEQFF.